This TCR beta chain was sequenced for a study of T cell responses to AZD1222 COVID-19 vaccine. Germline V lookup: CDR1 SGHRS, CDR2 YFSETQ. This CDR3 is built from 14 residues. Trimming took 0 bases from V and 2 from J, leaving 6 bases between them. Study results and caveats: Most donors were white British, females outnumbered males, and clonal diversity was possibly underestimated.

As concerns this clone: The antigen is unknown.

Measured with immunoSEQ multiplex PCR; TCRdb has only the in-frame clones, and not every one. The table records over 95,000 clones, roughly 92% of them present only once. The chain uses TRBV5-1 and TRBJ1-3; the D is unclear. Sequenced here: peripheral blood, sampled 28 days after the second AZD1222 dose. This sequence was found in an adult who received the AZD1222 COVID-19 vaccine. The CDR3 coding sequence is TGCGCCAGCAGCTTGGGAGCTACTGGAAACACCATATATTTT. Translating gives CASSLGATGNTIYF.